Each of the 5 T cell receptor beta chains below was sequenced from the same sample in a study of cytomegalovirus exposure and HLA in healthy donors. The primer mix had 60 Vbeta and 13 Jbeta primers. TCRdb keeps only in-frame clones here, not all; method: immunoSEQ multiplex PCR. Counted here are around 220,000 clones, approximately 80% occurring once; the ten biggest clones make up around 1.4%. The specimen was PBMCs. All receptors derive from a girl aged 5 to 17 in good health and CMV-seronegative.

The chain couples TRBV28 to TRBJ2-5, with D perhaps matching TRBD1 (5 bases). Judging by the DNA end, TRBJ2-7 fits better; the J call may be wrong. The CDR3 length is 16 residues. In germline, CDR1 is MDHEN, CDR2 SYDVKM. CDR3 DNA: TGTGCCAGCAGACTAAAGGACACCCTTCCCCCCTACGAGCAGTACTTC. Its translation: CASRLKDTLPPYEQYF.

This sequence joins TRBV5-6 and TRBJ2-5; 10 bases align to TRBD2. After removal of 0 bases from V and 1 base from J, the junction contained 6 bases not matched to a gene. The CDR3 has 17 residues. From germline, CDR1 is SGHDT and CDR2 YYEEEE. The chain's CDR3 is CASSLAASGGPQETQYF. DNA for the CDR3: TGTGCCAGCAGCTTGGCGGCTAGCGGGGGCCCCCAAGAGACCCAGTACTTC.

V is TRBV4-2 and J is TRBJ2-5; 9 positions match TRBD1. The DNA matches TRBJ2-7 better at its end, which makes the J call doubtful. The CDR3 is 15 amino acids. CDR1 is LGHNA, CDR2 YNFKEQ, per germline. The CDR3 nucleotides are TGTGCCAGCAGCGACATCCGGGACAGGGAAGACGAGCAGTACTTC. This gives the protein CASSDIRDREDEQYF.

This chain joins TRBV6-5 and TRBJ2-3; 10 nucleotides agree with TRBD2. Germline CDR1 and CDR2: MNHEY and SVGAGI. There are 15 residues in the CDR3. V dropped 7 bases and J dropped 1; count of bases not matched to a gene: 5. The CDR3 loop is CASTLTSGGTDTQYF. The CDR3 DNA reads as TGTGCCAGCACCCTAACTAGCGGGGGCACAGATACGCAGTATTTT.

In its sample, this clone was seen a few times. The chain links TRBV6-6 to TRBJ2-7, with 9 bases identical to TRBD1. Germline V lookup: CDR1 MNHNY, CDR2 SVGAGI (reference sequence). With 6 bases clipped from V and 4 bases from J, the junction kept 7 bases outside the gene matches. The CDR3 has 14 amino acids. CDR3 sequence: CASRTQGAGYEQYF. The CDR3 coding sequence is TGTGCCAGCAGGACACAGGGGGCTGGGTACGAGCAGTACTTC.